The entry below gives a single T cell receptor beta chain sequence along with its context. The sample comes from a study of shared clonotypes between healthy human individuals. On the study more broadly: Samples came from two female and three male donors aged 18 to 49.

From germline, CDR1 is SEHNR and CDR2 FQNEAQ (reference sequence). CDR3 length equals 13 residues. The V end was cut by 1 base, the J end by 6 bases, with 10 bases between. Using immunoSEQ multiplex PCR, the repertoire was profiled, and TCRdb retains in-frame clones only, with some absent. This table has about 1.1 million clones, about 84% appearing once. The TCR sequence derives from a man younger than 35 in good health. Some clones in this sample may be carry-over from other donors' samples. Sequenced sample: memory CD4+ T cells from PBMCs. Subset defined: CD45RA-negative fraction. The chain employs TRBV7-9 and TRBJ2-7; no clear D. The CDR3 loop is CASSLGAALEQYF. For the CDR3, the DNA is TGTGCCAGCAGCTTAGGAGCAGCTCTCGAGCAGTACTTC. The complete variable domain, with remaining parts taken from reference TRBV7-9 and TRBJ2-7, reads DTGVSQNPRHKITKRGQNVTFRCDPISEHNRLYWYRQTLGQGPEFLTYFQNEAQLEKSRLLSDRFSAERPKGSFSTLEIQRTEQGDSAMYLCASSLGAALEQYFGPGTRLTVT.